These T cell receptor beta chains were read from a single sample in a study of blood T cell repertoires in COVID-19. Assay: immunoSEQ multiplex PCR; the TCRdb copy retains only in-frame clones and omits some. Among more than 200,000 clones listed, around 87% were seen once. Sequenced sample: PBMCs or T cells enriched from blood (not recorded which). The receptor set was obtained from a woman in her 50s who had recovered from COVID-19. Both conserved end residues are part of each CDR3. D genes are given only for firm matches. Not every row has a clone size; where given, it reads once, few, many or a size class.

TRBJ2-1 | . | TRBD2 | TRBV4-2 | TGTGCCAGCAGCCCCAATCCCGGGACTAGCGGGATTGAGCAGTTCTTC | CASSPNPGTSGIEQFF
TRBJ2-1 | . | . | TRBV7-3 | TGTGCCAGCAGCCCCTCCCCGGCTAGCAGCTATTACAATGAGCAGTTCTTC | CASSPSPASSYYNEQFF
TRBJ1-2 | . | . | TRBV4-1 | TGCGCCAGCAGCCAAGACCAGGGAATTCCGCGTGGCTACACCTTC | CASSQDQGIPRGYTF
TRBJ2-7 | . | TRBD2 | TRBV12-3/TRBV12-4 | TGTGCCAGCAGACTAGCGGATTCCTACGAGCAGTACTTC | CASRLADSYEQYF
TRBJ1-2 | once | . | TRBV5-4 | TGTGCCAGCAGCTTACCGACAGGCTCCTATGGCTACACCTTC | CASSLPTGSYGYTF
TRBJ1-4 | few | . | TRBV2 | TGTGCCAGCAGTGAATCGGACTGGGAAAGACTGTTTTTT | CASSESDWERLFF
TRBJ2-7 | . | TRBD1 | TRBV29-1 | TGCAGCGTGCCAGGGGGCAGAAACGAGCAGTACTTC | CSVPGGRNEQYF
TRBJ2-7 | . | TRBD1 | TRBV6-5 | TGTGCCAGCAGGGCGCGATGGGACAGTCTCTACGAGCAGTACTTC | CASRARWDSLYEQYF
TRBJ2-6 | . | . | TRBV7-8 | TGTGCCAGCAGCCCATGGGAGCGGCCGGTCGCTGGGGCCAACGTCCTGACTTTC | CASSPWERPVAGANVLTF
TRBJ2-1 | . | TRBD2 | TRBV5-1 | TGCGCCAGCAGACAGCTAGCGGGATACAATGAGCAGTTCTTC | CASRQLAGYNEQFF
TRBJ1-1 | . | . | TRBV12-3/TRBV12-4 | TGTGCCAGCAGTAACAGGGCTACTGAAGCTTTCTTT | CASSNRATEAFF